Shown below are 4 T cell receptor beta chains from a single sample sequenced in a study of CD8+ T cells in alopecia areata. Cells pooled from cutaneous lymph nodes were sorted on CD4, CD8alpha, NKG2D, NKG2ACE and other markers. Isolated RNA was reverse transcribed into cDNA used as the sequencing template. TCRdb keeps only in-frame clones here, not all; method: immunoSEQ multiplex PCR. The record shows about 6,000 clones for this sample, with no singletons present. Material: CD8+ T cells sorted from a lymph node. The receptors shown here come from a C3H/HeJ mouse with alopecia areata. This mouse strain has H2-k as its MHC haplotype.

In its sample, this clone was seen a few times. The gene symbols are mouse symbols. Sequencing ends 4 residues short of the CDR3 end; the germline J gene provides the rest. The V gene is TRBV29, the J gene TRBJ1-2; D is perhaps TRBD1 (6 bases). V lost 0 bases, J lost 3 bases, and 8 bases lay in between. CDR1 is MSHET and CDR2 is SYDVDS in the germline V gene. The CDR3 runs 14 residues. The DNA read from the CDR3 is TGTGCTAGCAGTTTATCCAGGGGAGACTCC. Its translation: CASSLSRGDS. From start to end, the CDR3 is CASSLSRGDSDYTF. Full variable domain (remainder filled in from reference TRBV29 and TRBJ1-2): DMKVTQMPRYLIKRMGENVLLECGQDMSHETMYWYRQDPGLGLQLIYISYDVDSNSEGDIPKGYRVSRKKREHFSLILDSAKTNQTSVYFCASSLSRGDSDYTFGSGTRLLVI.

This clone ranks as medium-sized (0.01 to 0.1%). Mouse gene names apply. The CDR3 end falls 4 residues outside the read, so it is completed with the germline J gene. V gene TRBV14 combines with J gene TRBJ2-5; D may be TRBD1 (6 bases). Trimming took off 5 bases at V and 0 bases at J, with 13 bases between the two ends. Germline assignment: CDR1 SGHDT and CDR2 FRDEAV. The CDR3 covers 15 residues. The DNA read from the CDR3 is TGTGCCAGCAGCCCCCGGGACAATAACCAAGAC. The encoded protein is CASSPRDNNQD. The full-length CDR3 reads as CASSPRDNNQDTQYF.

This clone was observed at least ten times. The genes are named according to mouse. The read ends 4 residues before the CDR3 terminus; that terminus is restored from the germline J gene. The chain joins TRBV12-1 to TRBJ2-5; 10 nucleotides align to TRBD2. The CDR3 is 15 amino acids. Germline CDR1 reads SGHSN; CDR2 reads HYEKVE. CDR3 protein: CASSTPGLGRDTQYF. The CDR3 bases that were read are TGTGCCAGCTCTACACCGGGACTGGGGAGGGAC.

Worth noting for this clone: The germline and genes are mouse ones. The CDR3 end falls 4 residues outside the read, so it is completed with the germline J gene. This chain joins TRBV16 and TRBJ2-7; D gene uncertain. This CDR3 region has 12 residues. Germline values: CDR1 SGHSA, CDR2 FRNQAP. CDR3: CASSVGRDEQYF. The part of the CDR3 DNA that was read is TGTGCAAGCAGCGTAGGGAGGGAT.